This TCR beta chain derives from a study of blood T cell repertoires in COVID-19. As for the study in general: In each case, the material was cDNA or gDNA derived from T cells, B-cell-depleted T cells, or PBMCs.

CDR1 is MGHDK and CDR2 is SYGVNS in the germline V gene. This CDR3 is built from 14 residues. Trimming shortened V by 3 bases and J by 0 bases, and 8 bases separated the two germline ends. As handled by the study authors: Quantification of nucleated cells was approximated via reference gene primer amplification. TCRdb's copy holds only in-frame clones and misses some; the assay was immunoSEQ multiplex PCR. The D gene and trimming were derived from the DNA, and the V and J assignments and clone size from that table. Altogether 250,000 to 350,000 clones are present, 90% being singletons, with the ten largest covering about 1.5%.

The receptor was isolated from a woman aged 18-35 years with acute COVID-19. This chain connects TRBV25-1 to TRBJ2-5; TRBD2 might be the D (5 bases). The source material was PBMCs or T cells enriched from blood (not recorded which). The CDR3 region is CASSERRNQETQYF. The CDR3 DNA follows: TGTGCCAGCAGTGAGCGGAGGAACCAAGAGACCCAGTACTTC.